This T cell receptor beta chain was captured by sequencing in a study of cytotoxic CD8 clonotypes in ibrutinib-treated CLL (dated by TCRdb to the early 2020s). Background for the entire study: The cohort had over ten relapsed/refractory and around 15 treatment-naive patients; 17 were IGHV unmutated. Cryopreserved peripheral blood mononuclear cells were obtained prior to treatment, at the time of response, and at either disease progression or sustained remission. Of the 90 or so participants in the trial, roughly 26 had longitudinal samples available. Response samples were obtained after a median of around 11 months of treatment, with a range of roughly 6 to 40 months. Samples averaged 255,043 productive templates and about 94,000 productive rearrangements. Partial responses were observed in some 24 patients and complete responses in 2; after a median follow-up of around 68 months, remission was maintained in 14 patients and progression was observed in around twelve.

Roughly 2 micrograms of genomic DNA were extracted from cryopreserved PBMCs for TCR beta library preparation. High-throughput TCR beta sequencing was performed on longitudinal blood samples from CLL patients receiving ibrutinib monotherapy. The patients were enrolled in a single-center, open-label phase 2 trial of ibrutinib monotherapy. CDR1 and CDR2 were assigned from the germline V gene as SGHTA and FQGNSA. The CDR3 spans 12 residues, from the cysteine through the phenylalanine. Only CDR3 DNA remains: 36 bases, in frame from the first base. Trimming at the junction amounts to 6 bases on V and 5 bases on J, and the germline ends lie 10 bases apart. Study-level results and caveats: Baseline clonality exceeded that of age-matched healthy donors and correlated strongly with circulating CD8+ T-cell counts. At ibrutinib response clonality went up, during sustained remission it held steady, and at progression it dropped back toward baseline. Public clonotypes were rare and either shrank or stayed stable during treatment, and the rise in clonality at ibrutinib response reflected expansion of private clonotypes. Sampling times were not matched between patients in sustained remission and patients whose disease was progressing, and lymph node repertoires were not examined.

Comment on this clone: There is no known antigen for this receptor. The sample holds no much larger clone one base away, and base qualities are not on file.

The goal of deep resolution MiSeq sequencing was a depth between 1 in 1 million and 1 in 200,000 T cells, and coverage averaged 10x per clonotype. TCR beta libraries were generated with the immunoSEQ hsTCRB Kit. Regarding the original processing steps: The data were analyzed with ImmunoSEQ Analyzer and ImmunoSEQ Data Assistant, and V, D and J gene assignments followed IMGT definitions. Clonality, with values ranging from 0 to 1, was calculated as one minus the normalized Shannon entropy of productive rearrangement frequencies. Public clonotype analysis was restricted to overrepresented clonotypes comprising at least 0.05% of each patient's repertoire. Repertoires from approximately 13 age-matched healthy donors in immuneACCESS were used as clonality controls. Held by TCRdb, this immuneACCESS table contains in-frame sequences only and omits some clones. Under half of the omission traces to an unresolved V gene where checked; the cause of the rest is unknown. V, J and clone size are taken as reported in that table, and D and trimming were inferred from the DNA itself. Counted in this sample were about 310,000 clones; roughly 85% of them appeared once. The top ten clones comprise more than 6% of the sample.

This receptor chain uses TRBV7-2 and TRBJ2-5; the D gene remains uncertain. The TCR comes from a human donor with chronic lymphocytic leukemia. The sample in question was PBMCs, obtained before ibrutinib treatment. The encoded CDR3 is CASRPLGETQYF. The base sequence is TGTGCCAGCAGACCCCTCGGGGAGACCCAGTACTTC.